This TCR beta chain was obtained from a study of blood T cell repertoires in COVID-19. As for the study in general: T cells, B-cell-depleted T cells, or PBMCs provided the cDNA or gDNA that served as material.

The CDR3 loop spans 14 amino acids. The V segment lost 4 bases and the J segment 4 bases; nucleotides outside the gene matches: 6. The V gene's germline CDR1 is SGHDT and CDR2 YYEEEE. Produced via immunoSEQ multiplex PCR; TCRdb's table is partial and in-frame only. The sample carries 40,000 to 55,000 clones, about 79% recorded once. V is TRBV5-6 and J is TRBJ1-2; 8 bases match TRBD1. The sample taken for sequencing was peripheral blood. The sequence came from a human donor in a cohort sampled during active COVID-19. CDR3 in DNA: TGTGCCAGCAGCATCGGACAGGGAGCCTATGGCTACACCTTC. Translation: CASSIGQGAYGYTF.